This entry lists 2 T cell receptor beta chains sequenced from one sample in a study of molecular identifiers for immune sequencing clone quantification. TCRdb analysed the PCR reads with MiXCR anew, one entry per CDR3 protein. The sample consists of some 650,000 distinct CDR3 sequences, roughly 21% of them appearing once. Specimen: naive CD8+ T cells from blood, with Jurkat cell RNA spiked in. Documented subset: FACS-sorted CD8+CD4-CCR7+CD45RA+ naive T cells. These receptor sequences come from a human donor in good health. Some libraries in this study had Jurkat cell RNA spiked in.

This clonotype was recorded at least ten times. CDR3 region: CASSLGQGSNQPQHF. CDR3 DNA: TGCGCCAGCAGCTTGGGGCAGGGTAGCAATCAGCCCCAGCATTTT. The chain is built from TRBV5-1 and TRBJ1-5; TRBD1 might be the D (5 bases). The germline V gene has CDR1 SGHRS and CDR2 YFSETQ. With 0 bases removed from V and 0 bases from J, the gap between germline ends came to 7 bases. The CDR3 has 15 residues.

This clonotype was detected many times. The chain has TRBV12-3 or TRBV12-4 and TRBJ2-3; TRBD1 or TRBD2 may be the D gene (5 bases each). Trimming took off 3 bases at V and 4 bases at J, with 11 bases between the two ends. The CDR3 has 14 amino acids. The CDR3 loop is CASSLLGVPDTQYF. CDR3 nucleotide sequence: TGTGCCAGCAGTTTGCTGGGGGTCCCAGATACGCAGTATTTT.